The rows below give T cell receptor beta chains drawn from one sample of a study of identifying expanded T cells in peripheral blood. The assay was immunoSEQ multiplex PCR, and TCRdb's table has in-frame clones only and misses some. The table lists approximately 140,000 clones, less than 90% of them singletons. Sequences were obtained from blood. The receptor set was obtained from a person aged 18 to 75 in good health. CDR3s include the opening cysteine and the closing phenylalanine or tryptophan. The D gene is left open where the match is weak. Clone size is given for some rows only: seen once, a few or many times, or a class if the clone is expanded.

TRBV25-1	NA	NA	TRBJ2-7	TGTGCCAGCAGTGAGCGACAGGCCCTCTCCTACGAGCAGTACTTC	CASSERQALSYEQYF
TRBV5-1	NA	NA	TRBJ2-7	TGCGCCAGCAGCTTTCGGGGAAGCGGCTACGAGCAGTACTTC	CASSFRGSGYEQYF
TRBV6-5	NA	NA	TRBJ1-2	TGTGCCAGCAGTGAAAACGGTGGCTACACCTTC	CASSENGGYTF
TRBV5-8	NA	NA	TRBJ2-1	TGTGCCAGCAGCCCAAAGACAGGGAGGGGACTGGACAGCTCCTACAATGAGCAGTTCTTC	CASSPKTGRGLDSSYNEQFF
TRBV2	NA	TRBD1	TRBJ1-1	TGTGCCAGCTGTAACAGGGGAATGAACACTGAAGCTTTCTTT	CASCNRGMNTEAFF
TRBV7-2	NA	NA	TRBJ2-7	TGTGCCAGCAGCTTAGATCACCAGACCTACGAGCAGTACTTC	CASSLDHQTYEQYF
TRBV7-9	few	NA	TRBJ1-2	TGTGCCAGCAGCTCGGACAGTTCCAGGGGTCGTGGCTACACCTTC	CASSSDSSRGRGYTF
TRBV9	NA	TRBD1	TRBJ1-4	TGTGCCAGCAGCGTTACCGGGACAGGGGGCAGTTCTGGCGAAAAACTGTTTTTT	CASSVTGTGGSSGEKLFF
TRBV30	NA	NA	TRBJ2-7	TGTGCCTGGAGTAAGGCCTACGAGCAGTACTTC	CAWSKAYEQYF
TRBV18	NA	NA	TRBJ2-5	TGTGCCAGCTCACCACCGAATTTACAAGAGACCCAGTACTTC	CASSPPNLQETQYF